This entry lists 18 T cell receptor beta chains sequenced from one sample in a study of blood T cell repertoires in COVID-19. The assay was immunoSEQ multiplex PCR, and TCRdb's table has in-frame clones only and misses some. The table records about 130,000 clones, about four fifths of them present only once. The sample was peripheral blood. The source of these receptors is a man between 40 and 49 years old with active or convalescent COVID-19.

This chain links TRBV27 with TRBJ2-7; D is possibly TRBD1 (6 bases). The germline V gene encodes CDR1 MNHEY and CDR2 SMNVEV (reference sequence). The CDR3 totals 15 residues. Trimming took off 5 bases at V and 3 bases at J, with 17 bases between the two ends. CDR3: CASSPLRQAVYEQYF. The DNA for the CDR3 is TGTGCCAGCAGTCCCCTCAGACAGGCGGTCTACGAGCAGTACTTC.

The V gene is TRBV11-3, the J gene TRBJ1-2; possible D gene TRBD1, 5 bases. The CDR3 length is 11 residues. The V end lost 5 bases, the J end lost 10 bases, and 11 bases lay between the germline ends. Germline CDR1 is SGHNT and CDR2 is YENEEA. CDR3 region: CASSPPTAYTF. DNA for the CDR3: TGTGCCAGCAGCCCTCCGACAGCCTACACCTTC. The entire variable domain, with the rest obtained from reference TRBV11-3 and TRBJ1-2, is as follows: EAGVVQSPRYKIIEKKQPVAFWCNPISGHNTLYWYLQNLGQGPELLIRYENEEAVDDSQLPKDRFSAERLKGVDSTLKIQPAELGDSAVYLCASSPPTAYTFGSGTRLTVV.

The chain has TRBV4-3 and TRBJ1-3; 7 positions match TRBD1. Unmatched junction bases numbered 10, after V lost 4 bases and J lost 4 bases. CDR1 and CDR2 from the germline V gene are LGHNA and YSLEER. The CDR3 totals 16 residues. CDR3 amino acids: CASSLGRDSRGNTIYF. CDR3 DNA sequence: TGCGCCAGCAGCCTCGGAAGGGACAGCCGAGGAAACACCATATATTTT.

The CDR3 DNA follows: TGTGCCAGCAGCCCCGCCGGTTGGCAGCCCCAGCATTTT. Translated, it gives CASSPAGWQPQHF. The chain recombines TRBV3-1 (or the pseudogene TRBV3-2) with TRBJ1-5; D remains ambiguous. Germline-derived CDR1 and CDR2 are LGHDT and YNNKEL (reference sequence). The CDR3 is 13 residues long. Trimming stripped 4 bases from V and 7 bases from J, with 11 bases between.

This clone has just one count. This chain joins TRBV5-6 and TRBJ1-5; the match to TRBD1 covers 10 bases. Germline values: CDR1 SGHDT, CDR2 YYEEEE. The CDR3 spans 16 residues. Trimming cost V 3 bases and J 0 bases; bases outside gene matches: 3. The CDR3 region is CASSWGQGYSNQPQHF. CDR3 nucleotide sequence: TGTGCCAGCAGCTGGGGACAGGGGTATAGCAATCAGCCCCAGCATTTT.

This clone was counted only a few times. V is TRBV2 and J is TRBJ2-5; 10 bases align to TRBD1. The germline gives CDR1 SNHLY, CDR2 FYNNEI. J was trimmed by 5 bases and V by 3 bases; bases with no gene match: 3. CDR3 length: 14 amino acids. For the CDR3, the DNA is TGTGCCAGCAGTGAGGGGACAGGGGTGGAGACCCAGTACTTC. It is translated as CASSEGTGVETQYF.

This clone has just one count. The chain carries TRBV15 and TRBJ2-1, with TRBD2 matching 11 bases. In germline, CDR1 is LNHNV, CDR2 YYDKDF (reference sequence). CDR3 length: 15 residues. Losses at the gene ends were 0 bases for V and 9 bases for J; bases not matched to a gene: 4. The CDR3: CATSRDLAGGLEQFF. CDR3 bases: TGTGCCACCAGCAGAGATCTAGCGGGGGGCCTTGAGCAGTTCTTC. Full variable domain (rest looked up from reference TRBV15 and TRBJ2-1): DAMVIQNPRYQVTQFGKPVTLSCSQTLNHNVMYWYQQKSSQAPKLLFHYYDKDFNNEADTPDNFQSRRPNTSFCFLDIRSPGLGDTAMYLCATSRDLAGGLEQFFGPGTRLTVL.

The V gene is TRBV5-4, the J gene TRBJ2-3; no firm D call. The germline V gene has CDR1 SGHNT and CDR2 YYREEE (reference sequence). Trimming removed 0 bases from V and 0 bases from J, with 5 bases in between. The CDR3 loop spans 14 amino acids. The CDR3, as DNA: TGTGCCAGCAGCTTGGGTTCTAGCACAGATACGCAGTATTTT. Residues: CASSLGSSTDTQYF.

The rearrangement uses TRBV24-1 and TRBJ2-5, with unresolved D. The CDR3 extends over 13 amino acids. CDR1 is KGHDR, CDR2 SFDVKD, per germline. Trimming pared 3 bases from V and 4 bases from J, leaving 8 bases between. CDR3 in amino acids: CATSDTDRETQYF. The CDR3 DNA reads TGTGCCACCAGTGATACAGACCGAGAGACCCAGTACTTC.

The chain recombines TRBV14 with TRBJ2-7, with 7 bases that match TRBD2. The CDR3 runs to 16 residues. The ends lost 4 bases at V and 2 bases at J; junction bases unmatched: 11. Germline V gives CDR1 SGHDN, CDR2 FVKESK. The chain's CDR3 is CASSRSGEGGTYEQYF. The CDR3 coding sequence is TGTGCCAGCAGCCGAAGTGGGGAGGGAGGAACCTACGAGCAGTACTTC.

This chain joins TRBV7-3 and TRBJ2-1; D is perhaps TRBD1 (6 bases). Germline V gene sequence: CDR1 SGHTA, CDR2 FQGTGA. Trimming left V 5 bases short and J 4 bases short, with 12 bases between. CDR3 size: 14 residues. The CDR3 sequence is CASSSRGGYNEQFF. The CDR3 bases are TGTGCCAGCAGCAGCAGGGGTGGGTACAATGAGCAGTTCTTC.

The CDR3 loop is CASTSGAYEQYF. In DNA, the CDR3 is TGTGCCAGCACGTCGGGGGCCTACGAGCAGTACTTC. The V and J genes are TRBV2 and TRBJ2-7, with TRBD2 as a possible D gene (6 bases). The CDR3 is made up of 12 amino acids. Germline values: CDR1 SNHLY, CDR2 FYNNEI. Between the trimmed V and J ends, which lost 7 bases and 2 bases, there was a span of 9 bases.

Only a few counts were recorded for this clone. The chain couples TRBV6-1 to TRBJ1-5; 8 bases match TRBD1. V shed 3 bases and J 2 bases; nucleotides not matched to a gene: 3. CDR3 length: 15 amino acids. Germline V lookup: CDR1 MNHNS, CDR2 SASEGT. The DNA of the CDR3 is TGTGCCAGCAGTGAGCAGGGGGCTGGCAATCAGCCCCAGCATTTT. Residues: CASSEQGAGNQPQHF.

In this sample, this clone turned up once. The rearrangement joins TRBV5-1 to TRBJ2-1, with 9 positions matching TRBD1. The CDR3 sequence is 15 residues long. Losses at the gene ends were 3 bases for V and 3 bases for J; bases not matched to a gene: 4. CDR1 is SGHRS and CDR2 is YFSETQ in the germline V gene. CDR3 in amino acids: CASSWDRVYYNEQFF. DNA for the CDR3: TGCGCCAGCAGCTGGGACAGGGTATACTACAATGAGCAGTTCTTC.

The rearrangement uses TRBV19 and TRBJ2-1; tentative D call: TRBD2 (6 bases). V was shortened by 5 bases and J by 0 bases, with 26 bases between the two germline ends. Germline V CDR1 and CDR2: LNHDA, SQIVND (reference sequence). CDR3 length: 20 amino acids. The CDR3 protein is CASSAPLKAGGTNSYNEQFF. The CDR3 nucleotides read TGTGCCAGTAGTGCCCCACTAAAGGCGGGCGGGACCAACTCCTACAATGAGCAGTTCTTC. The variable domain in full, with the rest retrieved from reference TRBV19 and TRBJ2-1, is DGGITQSPKYLFRKEGQNVTLSCEQNLNHDAMYWYRQDPGQGLRLIYYSQIVNDFQKGDIAEGYSVSREKKESFPLTVTSAQKNPTAFYLCASSAPLKAGGTNSYNEQFFGPGTRLTVL.

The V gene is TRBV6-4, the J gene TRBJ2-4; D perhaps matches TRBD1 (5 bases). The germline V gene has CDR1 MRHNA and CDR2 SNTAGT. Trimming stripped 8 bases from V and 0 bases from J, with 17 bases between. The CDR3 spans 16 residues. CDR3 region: CASPMGRQVAKNIQYF. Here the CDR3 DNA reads TGTGCCAGCCCCATGGGGCGGCAGGTAGCCAAAAACATTCAGTACTTC.

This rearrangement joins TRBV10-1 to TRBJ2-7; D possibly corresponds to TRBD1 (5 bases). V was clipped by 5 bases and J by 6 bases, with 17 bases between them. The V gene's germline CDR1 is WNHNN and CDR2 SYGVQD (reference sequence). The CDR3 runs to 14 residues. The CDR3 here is CASSPIRGLGEQYF. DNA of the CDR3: TGCGCCAGCAGTCCAATTAGGGGTCTTGGCGAGCAGTACTTC.

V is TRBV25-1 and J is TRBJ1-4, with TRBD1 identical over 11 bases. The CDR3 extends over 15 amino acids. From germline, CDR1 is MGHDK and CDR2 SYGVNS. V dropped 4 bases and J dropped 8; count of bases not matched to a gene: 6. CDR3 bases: TGTGCCAGCAGTGCGGGACAGGGGGAAAACGAAAAACTGTTTTTT. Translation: CASSAGQGENEKLFF. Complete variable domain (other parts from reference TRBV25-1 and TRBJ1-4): EADIYQTPRYLVIGTGKKITLECSQTMGHDKMYWYQQDPGMELHLIHYSYGVNSTEKGDLSSESTVSRIRTEHFPLTLESARPSHTSQYLCASSAGQGENEKLFFGSGTQLSVL.